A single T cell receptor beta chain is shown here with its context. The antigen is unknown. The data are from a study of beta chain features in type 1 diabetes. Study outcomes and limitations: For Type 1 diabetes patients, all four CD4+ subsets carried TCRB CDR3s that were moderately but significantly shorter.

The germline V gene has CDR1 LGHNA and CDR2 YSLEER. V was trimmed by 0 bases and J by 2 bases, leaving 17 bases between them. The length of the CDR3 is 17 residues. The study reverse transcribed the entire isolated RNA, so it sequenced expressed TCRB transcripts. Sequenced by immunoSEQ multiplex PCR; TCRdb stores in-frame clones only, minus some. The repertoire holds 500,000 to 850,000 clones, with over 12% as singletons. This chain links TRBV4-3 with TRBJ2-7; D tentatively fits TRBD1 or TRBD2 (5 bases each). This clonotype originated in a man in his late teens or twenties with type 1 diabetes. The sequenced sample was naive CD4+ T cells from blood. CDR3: CASSQDPGTEVPYEQYF. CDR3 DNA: TGCGCCAGCAGCCAAGACCCCGGGACGGAAGTCCCCTACGAGCAGTACTTC.